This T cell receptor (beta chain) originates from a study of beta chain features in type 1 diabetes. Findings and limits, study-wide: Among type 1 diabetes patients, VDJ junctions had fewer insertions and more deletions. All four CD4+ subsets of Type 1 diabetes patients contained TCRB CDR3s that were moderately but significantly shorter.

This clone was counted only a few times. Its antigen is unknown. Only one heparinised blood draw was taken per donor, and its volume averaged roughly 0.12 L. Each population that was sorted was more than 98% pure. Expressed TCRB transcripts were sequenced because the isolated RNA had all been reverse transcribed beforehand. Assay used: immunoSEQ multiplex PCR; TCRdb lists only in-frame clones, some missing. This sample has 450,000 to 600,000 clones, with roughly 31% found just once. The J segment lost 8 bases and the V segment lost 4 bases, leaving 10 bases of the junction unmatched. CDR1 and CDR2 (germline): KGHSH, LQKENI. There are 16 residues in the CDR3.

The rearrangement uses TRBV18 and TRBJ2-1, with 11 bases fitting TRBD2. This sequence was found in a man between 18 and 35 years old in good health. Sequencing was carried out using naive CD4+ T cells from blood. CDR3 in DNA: TGTGCCAGCTCACATCGTTCTAGCGGGAGGAGCGATGAGCAGTTCTTC. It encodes CASSHRSSGRSDEQFF.